This T cell receptor beta chain came from a study of T cells in Graves' hyperthyroidism and ophthalmopathy. The CDR3 is 14 residues long. V was cut by 3 bases and J by 1 base, with 9 bases left in between. In this sample, this clonotype turned up many times. Exclusions: uncontrolled infection, other autoimmune disease, pregnancy, lactation. What was amplified from RNA transcripts were TCR beta CDR3 regions. Using the HTBI primer set, a first-round RT-PCR was run on the TCR CDR3. TCRdb reprocessed the multiplex PCR reads with MiXCR, giving one entry per CDR3 protein. This table holds a few hundred thousand distinct CDR3 sequences, roughly 13% found once.

The source is a young man with Graves' hyperthyroidism that later progressed to Graves' ophthalmopathy. The source material was blood. V and J are TRBV12-3 or TRBV12-4 and TRBJ2-5; no clear D gene. CDR3 residues: CASSFGRSQETQYF. The CDR3 bases are TGTGCCAGCAGTTTTGGAAGGTCCCAAGAGACCCAGTACTTC.